This TCR beta chain was sequenced during a study of T cell clones after liver transplantation. Across the whole study: TCRbeta sequencing after a pre-transplant mixed lymphocyte reaction identified graft-donor-reactive clones, later tracked in post-transplant blood. Findings and limits, study-wide: In most of the 8 subjects, circulating graft-donor-reactive CD4 TCRbeta sequences fell significantly after transplant.

Clones were read by immunoSEQ multiplex PCR, and TCRdb kept only the in-frame ones, dropping some. The data hold 90,000 to 120,000 clones, with roughly four fifths observed a single time. A word on this clone: Its antigen is unknown.

Germline values: CDR1 MNHNS, CDR2 SASEGT. The CDR3 spans 15 residues. Trimming took off 6 bases at V and 3 bases at J, with 17 bases between the two ends. The TCR originated in a human donor who received a liver transplant. The source was CD4+ T cells from blood, collected before liver transplant. The chain links TRBV6-1 to TRBJ1-1; D perhaps matches TRBD1 (5 bases). CDR3 protein: CASSGGSNSYTEAFF. CDR3 sequence (DNA): TGTGCCAGCAGCGGGGGATCAAATTCATACACTGAAGCTTTCTTT.